Listed here are 16 T cell receptor beta chains from one sample, sequenced in a study of early T cells in non-severe SARS-CoV-2 infection. TCRdb reanalysed the 5' RACE reads using MiXCR and keeps one entry per CDR3 protein. Among about 80,000 distinct CDR3 sequences, less than 15% were seen once, and the ten largest hold about 3.5%. The sequencing input was whole blood. All receptors come from an adult who was a healthcare worker with PCR-confirmed SARS-CoV-2 infection or an uninfected control (not recorded which).

This clonotype was recorded a few times. The rearrangement uses TRBV27 and TRBJ2-3; D is unclear. Germline values: CDR1 MNHEY, CDR2 SMNVEV (reference sequence). Trimming pared 6 bases from V and 8 bases from J, leaving 18 bases between. This CDR3 is built from 14 residues. CDR3: CASSLDGVTLTQYF. The DNA for the CDR3 is TGTGCCAGCAGCCTGGACGGAGTAACCCTTACGCAGTATTTT.

This clonotype was picked up a small number of times. V is TRBV6-2 or TRBV6-3 and J is TRBJ2-3, with 9 bases that match TRBD1. J lost 1 base, V lost 11 bases, and 7 bases had no gene match. The germline CDR1 and CDR2 sequences are MNHEY and SVGEGT. This CDR3 region has 14 residues. CDR3 in DNA: TGTGCCGGAGCGGGACAGGGTCGCACAGATACGCAGTATTTT. This translates into CAGAGQGRTDTQYF.

This clonotype was seen at least ten times. The V call is TRBV27, the J call TRBJ1-1, with D possibly matching TRBD1 (6 bases). Germline loops: CDR1 MNHEY, CDR2 SMNVEV (reference sequence). Trimming stripped 3 bases from V and 0 bases from J, with 17 bases between. The CDR3 covers 17 residues. CDR3 sequence: CASSLLARGGLNTEAFF. CDR3 coding DNA: TGTGCCAGCAGTTTGCTTGCCAGGGGAGGTTTGAACACTGAAGCTTTCTTT.

The chain is built from TRBV28 and TRBJ2-2, with D hard to call. CDR1 is MDHEN and CDR2 is SYDVKM in the germline V gene. The CDR3 extends over 12 amino acids. The V end lost 5 bases, the J end lost 1 base, and 2 bases lay between the germline ends. CDR3 in DNA: TGTGCCAGCAGTGTGAACACCGGGGAGCTGTTTTTT. This gives the protein CASSVNTGELFF.

CDR3 coding DNA: TGTGCCAGCAAAACCGCCGATGGCTACACCTTC. Translation: CASKTADGYTF. V and J are TRBV9 and TRBJ1-2; no reliable D call. The germline CDR1 and CDR2 sequences are SGDLS and YYNGEE. Trimming shortened V by 6 bases and J by 6 bases, and 9 bases separated the two germline ends. The CDR3 extends over 11 amino acids.

This clonotype was recorded many times. The gene calls are TRBV10-3 and TRBJ1-5, with unresolved D. There are 15 residues in the CDR3. Germline CDR1 reads ENHRY; CDR2 reads SYGVKD. V lost 0 bases, J lost 2 bases, and 8 bases lay in between. The CDR3 bases are TGTGCCATCAGTGAGTCTGGTTGGGGCAATCAGCCCCAGCATTTT. Protein product: CAISESGWGNQPQHF.

The chain is built from TRBV20-1 and TRBJ2-1; 13 bases are a match to TRBD2. In germline, CDR1 is DFQATT, CDR2 SNEGSKA (reference sequence). The V gene end was trimmed by 1 base and the J gene end by 3 bases; junction bases not matched to a gene: 9. This CDR3 comprises 18 residues. The CDR3: CSARGGTSGIFLYNEQFF. The DNA of the CDR3 is TGCAGTGCTAGAGGCGGGACTAGCGGGATTTTCCTCTACAATGAGCAGTTCTTC.

This clonotype was seen a few times. The chain couples TRBV25-1 to TRBJ1-1; no reliable D call. V lost 5 bases and J 7 bases, leaving 11 bases between the germline ends. The CDR3 is made up of 12 amino acids. Germline lookup yields CDR1 MGHDK and CDR2 SYGVNS. The CDR3 bases are TGTGCCAGCAGTTCTGGCCCCTTTGAAGCTTTCTTT. It is translated as CASSSGPFEAFF.

This clonotype was recorded many times. The chain has TRBV12-3 or TRBV12-4 and TRBJ1-2, with D perhaps TRBD1 (5 bases). Between the trimmed V and J ends, which lost 7 bases and 4 bases, there was a span of 16 bases. The CDR3 totals 14 residues. CDR3 sequence reads: CASTQRRGGYGYTF. CDR3 coding DNA: TGTGCCAGCACCCAAAGGCGGGGGGGCTATGGCTACACCTTC.

The chain joins TRBV25-1 to TRBJ1-6, with 7 bases matching TRBD1. V shed 4 bases and J 9 bases; nucleotides not matched to a gene: 6. Germline CDR1 and CDR2: MGHDK and SYGVNS. The length of the CDR3 is 14 residues. CDR3 in amino acids: CASSARQGGSPLHF. In nucleotides, the CDR3 is TGTGCCAGCAGTGCACGACAGGGAGGTTCACCCCTCCACTTT. The complete variable domain, with remaining parts taken from reference TRBV25-1 and TRBJ1-6, reads EADIYQTPRYLVIGTGKKITLECSQTMGHDKMYWYQQDPGMELHLIHYSYGVNSTEKGDLSSESTVSRIRTEHFPLTLESARPSHTSQYLCASSARQGGSPLHFGNGTRLTVT.

Remarks on this clonotype: A much larger clone is a single base away; this may be a read error. The chain recombines TRBV21-1 with TRBJ2-1; TRBD1 reflects the table's D call only, with no check against the DNA. TRBV21-1 has pseudogene status. This CDR3 region has 15 residues. The chain's CDR3 is CANSLRDRGENEQFF. The CDR3 DNA sequence: TGTGCCAACAGCCTCCGGGACAGGGGGGAAAATGAGCAGTTCTTC.

This rearrangement joins TRBV15 to TRBJ2-3; unclear D gene. The CDR3 runs to 14 residues. Per germline, CDR1 LNHNV and CDR2 YYDKDF (reference sequence). Between the trimmed V and J ends, which lost 0 bases and 4 bases, there was a span of 8 bases. Written as DNA, the CDR3 is TGTGCCACCAGCAGAGATCGTTCGGCAGATACGCAGTATTTT. Translation gives CATSRDRSADTQYF.

This clonotype was seen a few times. The rearrangement joins TRBV5-1 to TRBJ2-6; no clear D gene. CDR3 length: 15 amino acids. Germline V CDR1 and CDR2: SGHRS, YFSETQ. Trimming removed 4 bases at V and 2 bases at J, with 10 bases between. CDR3 in amino acids: CASSDFSTGANVLTF. CDR3 in DNA: TGCGCCAGCAGCGATTTTAGCACTGGGGCCAACGTCCTGACTTTC.

This clonotype has ten or more counts. The CDR3 reads CASSPSRGLAGTNTGELFF. Written as DNA, the CDR3 is TGTGCCAGCAGTCCTTCCCGGGGACTAGCGGGGACGAACACCGGGGAGCTGTTTTTT. The V call is TRBV28, the J call TRBJ2-2; 13 bases map to TRBD2. The length of the CDR3 is 19 residues. The germline V gene has CDR1 MDHEN and CDR2 SYDVKM. J lost 0 bases, V lost 5 bases, and 9 bases had no gene match.

This clonotype was seen many times. This sequence joins TRBV7-6 and TRBJ2-1; 9 nucleotides line up with TRBD2. CDR1 SGHVS and CDR2 FNYEAQ come from the germline V gene. V lost 5 bases to trimming and J lost 3 bases; unmatched junction nucleotides: 2. This CDR3 contains 14 residues. The CDR3 DNA reads as TGTGCCAGCAGCCAAGCGGGGGGCTACAATGAGCAGTTCTTC. It translates to CASSQAGGYNEQFF. Variable domain in full (rest from reference TRBV7-6 and TRBJ2-1): GAGVSQSPRYKVTKRGQDVALRCDPISGHVSLYWYRQALGQGPEFLTYFNYEAQQDKSGLPNDRFSAERPEGSISTLTIQRTEQRDSAMYRCASSQAGGYNEQFFGPGTRLTVL.

This clonotype was picked up a small number of times. The chain carries TRBV11-2 and TRBJ1-1; D gene ambiguous. Per germline, CDR1 SGHAT and CDR2 FQNNGV. The ends were cut back, 1 base at V and 5 bases at J, with 5 bases in the middle. The CDR3 covers 12 residues. CDR3 DNA sequence: TGTGCCAGCAGCTTAGGGTGGACTGAAGCTTTCTTT. Its protein product is CASSLGWTEAFF.